These 23 T cell receptor beta chains were sequenced from one sample in a study of shared clonotypes between healthy human individuals. Here immunoSEQ multiplex PCR was the method, and the copy in TCRdb shows in-frame clones only, minus some. This sample has over 2 million clones; 95% occur once, and the top ten carry roughly 0.13%. Sequencing was carried out using naive CD4+ T cells sorted from blood. Subset reported: CD45RA+ positively selected. All receptors come from a man between 18 and 35 years old in good health.

V gene TRBV4-1 combines with J gene TRBJ1-2; D is ambiguous. The CDR3 loop spans 11 amino acids. Germline-derived CDR1 and CDR2 are MGHRA and YSYEKL. V dropped 0 bases and J dropped 7 bases, with 3 bases sitting between them. CDR3 loop: CASSQEAGYTF. CDR3 nucleotide sequence: TGCGCCAGCAGCCAAGAGGCTGGCTACACCTTC.

The chain carries TRBV28 and TRBJ1-5, with TRBD1 as a possible D gene (6 bases). This CDR3 spans 16 amino acids. Germline assignment: CDR1 MDHEN and CDR2 SYDVKM. Between the trimmed V and J ends, which lost 7 bases and 7 bases, there was a span of 23 bases. CDR3 sequence: CASTFREFGGYQPQHF. The CDR3 coding sequence is TGTGCCAGCACCTTTCGAGAGTTCGGGGGCTACCAGCCCCAGCATTTT.

This chain uses TRBV19 with TRBJ1-2; tentative D call: TRBD1 (5 bases). The CDR3 consists of 15 residues. V lost 8 bases, J lost 7 bases, and 23 bases lay in between. Germline assignment: CDR1 LNHDA and CDR2 SQIVND (reference sequence). The CDR3 region is CASAGPVVGHPGYTF. CDR3 bases: TGTGCCAGTGCGGGGCCCGTCGTAGGCCACCCTGGCTACACCTTC.

The chain recombines TRBV5-1 with TRBJ2-2; D is perhaps TRBD2 (5 bases). This CDR3 has 15 amino acids. The germline gives CDR1 SGHRS, CDR2 YFSETQ. V was trimmed by 4 bases and J by 5 bases, leaving 15 bases between them. Written as DNA, the CDR3 is TGCGCCAGCAGCGACGACGGGGAATTGACCGGGGAGCTGTTTTTT. As protein: CASSDDGELTGELFF.

The genes are TRBV6-5 and TRBJ1-5, with 7 bases aligning to TRBD1. The CDR3 loop spans 14 amino acids. V lost 8 bases to trimming and J lost 4 bases; unmatched junction nucleotides: 8. Germline V CDR1 and CDR2: MNHEY, SVGAGI. The CDR3 reads CASRRTGINQPQHF. CDR3 nucleotides: TGTGCCAGCCGCCGGACAGGAATAAATCAGCCCCAGCATTTT.

This sequence joins TRBV5-6 and TRBJ1-1, with D unclear. The V gene's germline CDR1 is SGHDT and CDR2 YYEEEE. The CDR3 is 14 residues long. V dropped 4 bases and J dropped 0 bases, with 10 bases sitting between them. DNA of the CDR3: TGTGCCAGCAGCCCACGGGTAGTGAACACTGAAGCTTTCTTT. Amino acid sequence: CASSPRVVNTEAFF.

The chain recombines TRBV7-9 with TRBJ1-4; no clear D. The CDR3 loop spans 15 amino acids. V was clipped by 3 bases and J by 3 bases, with 11 bases between them. Germline-derived CDR1 and CDR2 are SEHNR and FQNEAQ (reference sequence). The chain's CDR3 is CASSFPVGANEKLFF. As DNA, the CDR3 is TGTGCCAGCAGCTTTCCCGTCGGGGCTAATGAAAAACTGTTTTTT.

The J gene is TRBJ1-2, the V gene TRBV2; maybe TRBD1 (5 bases). Germline V gene lookup returns CDR1 SNHLY and CDR2 FYNNEI. Trimming stripped 2 bases from V and 6 bases from J, with 13 bases between. The CDR3 spans 14 residues. The CDR3, as DNA: TGTGCCAGCAGTGAATTTGGGGGGTGGAATGGCTACACCTTC. The encoded protein is CASSEFGGWNGYTF. The full variable domain, in which reference TRBV2 and TRBJ1-2 provide the parts outside the CDR3, is EPEVTQTPSHQVTQMGQEVILRCVPISNHLYFYWYRQILGQKVEFLVSFYNNEISEKSEIFDDQFSVERPDGSNFTLKIRSTKLEDSAMYFCASSEFGGWNGYTFGSGTRLTVV.

The rearrangement uses TRBV11-3 and TRBJ2-1; the D gene could be TRBD1 or TRBD2 (5 bases each). The CDR3 totals 13 residues. Germline CDR1 SGHNT, CDR2 YENEEA. Trimming left V 4 bases short and J 10 bases short, with 14 bases between. Here the CDR3 DNA reads TGTGCCAGCAGCTGGGACCTAGCACGGGAGCAGTTCTTC. This encodes CASSWDLAREQFF.

Comments on this clone: A much larger clone differs from this one at a single base, so this may be a read error. The chain employs TRBV5-6 and TRBJ1-1; D remains unclear. This CDR3 is 12 amino acids long. Germline V lookup: CDR1 SGHDT, CDR2 YYEEEE. With 3 bases removed from V and 1 base from J, the gap between germline ends came to 4 bases. CDR3 amino acids: CASSSPNTEAFF. DNA for the CDR3: TGTGCCAGCAGCTCCCCGAACACTGAAGCTTTCTTT.

The count of this clone is one. This rearrangement joins TRBV5-1 to TRBJ2-7; D might be TRBD1 or TRBD2, each matching 5 bases. Germline CDR1 SGHRS, CDR2 YFSETQ. V was pared by 4 bases and J by 6 bases, with 17 bases between. CDR3 length equals 14 residues. Written as DNA, the CDR3 is TGCGCCAGCAGCCCGCCGGGACGCTGGGGCGAGCAGTACTTC. Its translation is CASSPPGRWGEQYF.

This chain links TRBV29-1 with TRBJ1-2; the D is unclear. Trimming removed 3 bases from V and 2 bases from J, with 4 bases in between. Germline V gives CDR1 SQVTM, CDR2 ANQGSEA. This CDR3 is built from 11 residues. In DNA form, the CDR3 reads TGCAGCGTTGACTGGAACTATGGCTACACCTTC. Protein product: CSVDWNYGYTF.

Here the CDR3 DNA reads TGTGCCAGTAGTATACACCCGGGACAGGGTGCCACCTACGAGCAGTACTTC. Protein: CASSIHPGQGATYEQYF. The V and J genes are TRBV19 and TRBJ2-7; 9 nucleotides match TRBD1. V lost 2 bases to trimming and J lost 2 bases; unmatched junction nucleotides: 10. This CDR3 has 17 residues. Germline assignment: CDR1 LNHDA and CDR2 SQIVND (reference sequence).

This clone was seen only a few times. Other nucleotide sequences from this sample produce the same CDR3. CDR3 in amino acids: CASSIGQGYEQYF. CDR3 nucleotides: TGTGCCAGTAGTATAGGACAGGGGTACGAGCAGTACTTC. V gene TRBV19 combines with J gene TRBJ2-7; 8 bases map to TRBD1. The CDR3 spans 13 residues. V lost 1 base, J lost 4 bases, and 0 bases stayed unmatched. Germline V lookup: CDR1 LNHDA, CDR2 SQIVND (reference sequence).

The chain recombines TRBV5-1 with TRBJ2-1; 12 nucleotides align to TRBD2. The CDR3 covers 14 residues. The germline V gene has CDR1 SGHRS and CDR2 YFSETQ. Trimming cost V 4 bases and J 4 bases; bases outside gene matches: 0. The CDR3 reads CASSGLAGYNEQFF. The CDR3, as DNA: TGCGCCAGCAGCGGACTAGCGGGGTACAATGAGCAGTTCTTC.

J is TRBJ1-2 and V is TRBV6-6, with D possibly TRBD1 on 6 matching bases. Trimming took 5 bases from V and 4 from J, leaving 14 bases between them. The CDR3 has 14 amino acids. Germline-derived CDR1 and CDR2 are MNHNY and SVGAGI (reference sequence). The CDR3 is CASSTTGTPYGYTF. DNA of the CDR3: TGTGCCAGCAGTACCACAGGGACACCCTATGGCTACACCTTC.

The chain recombines TRBV5-6 with TRBJ1-5; possibly TRBD1 for D (6 bases). CDR1 is SGHDT and CDR2 is YYEEEE in the germline V gene. The CDR3 covers 15 residues. Trimming pared 4 bases from V and 1 base from J, leaving 12 bases between. The CDR3 DNA is TGTGCCAGCAGCCCCTGGGGGCTCAGCAATCAGCCCCAGCATTTT. Encoded protein: CASSPWGLSNQPQHF.

J is TRBJ1-6 and V is TRBV27; D might be TRBD1 (5 bases). This CDR3 region has 13 residues. The germline CDR1 and CDR2 sequences are MNHEY and SMNVEV (reference sequence). V was clipped by 8 bases and J by 11 bases, with 16 bases between them. This CDR3 reads CASGGLQGPPLHF. The CDR3 region has the DNA TGTGCCAGCGGGGGACTACAAGGTCCACCCCTCCACTTT.

The chain links TRBV7-2 to TRBJ2-7, with 9 nucleotides matching TRBD1. The junction had 8 bases not matched to a gene; V was cut back by 5 bases and J by 3 bases. The CDR3 is 15 residues long. Germline V gives CDR1 SGHTA, CDR2 FQGNSA. The CDR3 DNA reads as TGTGCCAGCAGCCTGGACAGGGGTTCCAACTACGAGCAGTACTTC. Protein: CASSLDRGSNYEQYF.

The chain has TRBV5-4 and TRBJ1-6; tentative D call: TRBD1 (6 bases). Trimming stripped 1 base from V and 13 bases from J, with 12 bases between. There are 13 residues in the CDR3. The germline CDR1 and CDR2 sequences are SGHNT and YYREEE (reference sequence). The CDR3: CASSLPTGPPLHF. Here the CDR3 DNA reads TGTGCCAGCAGCTTGCCCACAGGGCCGCCCCTCCACTTT.

The chain joins TRBV9 to TRBJ2-5, with D tentatively TRBD1 or TRBD2 (5 bases each). This CDR3 spans 14 amino acids. With 0 bases removed from V and 5 bases from J, the gap between germline ends came to 11 bases. From germline, CDR1 is SGDLS and CDR2 YYNGEE. CDR3 protein: CASSVEFWGETQYF. In DNA, the CDR3 is TGTGCCAGCAGCGTAGAGTTCTGGGGGGAGACCCAGTACTTC. Full variable domain (outside the CDR3, taken from reference TRBV9 and TRBJ2-5): DSGVTQTPKHLITATGQRVTLRCSPRSGDLSVYWYQQSLDQGLQFLIQYYNGEERAKGNILERFSAQQFPDLHSELNLSSLELGDSALYFCASSVEFWGETQYFGPGTRLLVL.

The chain combines TRBV25-1 with TRBJ2-7; TRBD2 matches 7 bases. The CDR3 consists of 15 residues. Germline lookup yields CDR1 MGHDK and CDR2 SYGVNS. V lost 8 bases to trimming and J lost 3 bases; unmatched junction nucleotides: 13. The CDR3 is CASGRGLEGGYEQYF. DNA for the CDR3: TGTGCCAGCGGGCGGGGGTTGGAGGGAGGCTACGAGCAGTACTTC.

The genes are TRBV5-1 and TRBJ1-2; D gene ambiguous. Per germline, CDR1 SGHRS and CDR2 YFSETQ. V was pared by 1 base and J by 3 bases, with 7 bases between. The length of the CDR3 is 13 residues. Here the CDR3 reads CASSLMADYGYTF. As DNA, the CDR3 is TGCGCCAGCAGCTTGATGGCGGACTATGGCTACACCTTC.